What follows is one T cell receptor (beta chain) and its context. The data were obtained in a study of shared clonotypes between healthy human individuals. The V end lost 6 bases, the J end lost 7 bases, and 12 bases lay between the germline ends. Germline-derived CDR1 and CDR2 are MNHEY and SMNVEV (reference sequence). There are 12 residues in the CDR3. Measured with immunoSEQ multiplex PCR; TCRdb has only the in-frame clones, and not every one. In the table there are about 380,000 clones, roughly 96% of which are singletons. The receptor was isolated from a man under 40 in good health. The V and J genes are TRBV27 and TRBJ2-5; D gene uncertain. The specimen sequenced was memory CD8+ T cells sorted from blood. Subset noted: CD45RO+ cells pooled with CCR7-negative TemRA cells. The DNA for the CDR3 is TGTGCCAGCAGCTTTATGGGCGGGACCCAGTACTTC. Residues: CASSFMGGTQYF.